Below are 9 T cell receptor beta chains sequenced from a single sample in a study of cytomegalovirus exposure and HLA in healthy donors. Amplification used 60 Vbeta primers and 13 Jbeta primers. The protocol was immunoSEQ multiplex PCR, while the TCRdb copy is restricted to in-frame clones and leaves out a portion. Found here are around 140,000 clones, roughly 83% of them singletons; the top ten hold more than 1.5%. Sample: PBMCs. These receptor sequences come from a man aged 35 to 55 in good health and CMV-seronegative.

A note on this clone: Relative to the germline gene, one junction end is altered; a read error may explain this. This chain connects TRBV7-9 to TRBJ2-1, with D hard to call. The CDR3 is made up of 12 amino acids. Germline-derived CDR1 and CDR2 are SEHNR and FQNEAQ (reference sequence). CDR3 in amino acids: CSSALSHNEQFF. CDR3 nucleotides: TGTTCCAGCGCGCTCTCGCACAATGAGCAGTTCTTC.

The V call is TRBV7-7, the J call TRBJ2-3; 9 bases agree with TRBD2. Germline V gene data show CDR1 as SSHAT and CDR2 as FNYEAQ (reference sequence). The J segment lost 0 bases and the V segment lost 11 bases, leaving 12 bases of the junction unmatched. This CDR3 is 16 amino acids long. CDR3 amino acids: CAVLDSTSGSTDTQYF. CDR3 bases: TGTGCCGTTCTCGATTCGACTAGCGGTAGCACAGATACGCAGTATTTT.

The chain combines TRBV5-6 with TRBJ2-1; D is possibly TRBD2 (5 bases). Germline V gene lookup returns CDR1 SGHDT and CDR2 YYEEEE. The CDR3 spans 13 residues. Trimming removed 2 bases from V and 4 bases from J, with 7 bases in between. CDR3 protein: CASSFGDYNEQFF. The CDR3 DNA reads TGTGCCAGCAGCTTCGGGGATTACAATGAGCAGTTCTTC.

The chain joins TRBV6-1 to TRBJ1-3, with 10 bases aligning to TRBD1. The germline V gene has CDR1 MNHNS and CDR2 SASEGT. Trimming at V came to 7 bases and at J to 4 bases, leaving 7 bases not matched to a gene. The CDR3 is 15 amino acids. The chain's CDR3 is CASTAGQGRGNTIYF. The CDR3 DNA reads as TGTGCCAGCACCGCGGGACAGGGGAGAGGAAACACCATATATTTT.

The chain is built from TRBV7-9 and TRBJ2-2; D uncertain. The CDR3 extends over 13 amino acids. The V and J ends lost 5 bases and 6 bases respectively, with 10 bases between them. Germline lookup yields CDR1 SEHNR and CDR2 FQNEAQ (reference sequence). The CDR3 reads CASSPQFPGELFF. The CDR3 DNA reads as TGTGCCAGCAGCCCACAGTTCCCCGGGGAGCTGTTTTTT.

This chain joins TRBV9 and TRBJ2-5; TRBD1 matches at 7 bases. The CDR3 has 15 amino acids. Unmatched junction bases numbered 8, after V lost 1 base and J lost 5 bases. From germline, CDR1 is SGDLS and CDR2 YYNGEE. CDR3: CASSVSQGVWETQYF. The CDR3 DNA sequence: TGTGCCAGCAGCGTAAGTCAGGGGGTCTGGGAGACCCAGTACTTC.

V is TRBV11-1 and J is TRBJ1-4; 8 positions match TRBD1. J gave up 6 bases and V 5 bases, and 11 bases lay outside the gene matches. Germline CDR1 and CDR2: SGHAT and FQDESV (reference sequence). The CDR3 extends over 16 amino acids. CDR3 in amino acids: CASSTQYRGADEKLFF. The CDR3 DNA reads TGTGCCAGCAGCACCCAGTACAGGGGGGCGGATGAAAAACTGTTTTTT.

This rearrangement joins TRBV28 to TRBJ1-5; D not resolved. In germline, CDR1 is MDHEN, CDR2 SYDVKM. V lost 6 bases to trimming and J lost 0 bases, with 9 bases between them. CDR3 length equals 14 residues. The CDR3 DNA is TGTGCCAGCAGGACAAGGCTTAGCAATCAGCCCCAGCATTTT. Protein sequence: CASRTRLSNQPQHF. The variable domain in full, completed from reference TRBV28 and TRBJ1-5, reads DVKVTQSSRYLVKRTGEKVFLECVQDMDHENMFWYRQDPGLGLRLIYFSYDVKMKEKGDIPEGYSVSREKKERFSLILESASTNQTSMYLCASRTRLSNQPQHFGDGTRLSIL.

This sequence joins TRBV5-4 and TRBJ2-7; a weak D match, TRBD2 (6 bases). The V end was cut by 4 bases, the J end by 7 bases, with 21 bases between. Germline V CDR1 and CDR2: SGHNT, YYREEE (reference sequence). The CDR3 has 15 residues. The CDR3 coding sequence is TGTGCCAGCAGCATCCTCGGGACTGGAGGTAGGGAGCAGTACTTC. Encoded protein: CASSILGTGGREQYF. The entire variable domain, with the rest obtained from reference TRBV5-4 and TRBJ2-7, is as follows: ETGVTQSPTHLIKTRGQQVTLRCSSQSGHNTVSWYQQALGQGPQFIFQYYREEENGRGNFPPRFSGLQFPNYSSELNVNALELDDSALYLCASSILGTGGREQYFGPGTRLTVT.